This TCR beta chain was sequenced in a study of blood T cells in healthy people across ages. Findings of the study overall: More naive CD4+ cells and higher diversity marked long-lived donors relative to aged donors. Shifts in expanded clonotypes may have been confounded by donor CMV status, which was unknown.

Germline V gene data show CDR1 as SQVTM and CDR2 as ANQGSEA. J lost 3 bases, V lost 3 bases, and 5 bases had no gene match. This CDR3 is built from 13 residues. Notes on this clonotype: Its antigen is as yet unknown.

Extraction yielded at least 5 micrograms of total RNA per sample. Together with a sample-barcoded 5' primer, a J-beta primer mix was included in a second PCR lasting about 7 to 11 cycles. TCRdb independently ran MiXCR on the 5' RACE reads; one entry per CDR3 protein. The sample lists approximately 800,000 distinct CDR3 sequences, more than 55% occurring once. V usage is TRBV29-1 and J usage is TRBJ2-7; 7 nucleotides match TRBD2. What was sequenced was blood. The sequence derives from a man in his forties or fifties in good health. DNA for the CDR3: TGCAGCGTTGACTTGGGGGGGGACTACGAGCAGTACTTC. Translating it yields CSVDLGGDYEQYF.